This passage covers 25 T cell receptor beta chains from one sample sequenced in a study of T cells in women clearing cervical HPV infection. Assay: immunoSEQ multiplex PCR; the TCRdb copy retains only in-frame clones and omits some. The sample holds roughly 25,000 clones. The material sequenced was blood buffy coat. The receptors come from a woman between 18 and 70 years old with a cervical HPV16 infection that either progressed to CIN3+ or cleared (not recorded which).

The sequenced CDR3 bases are TGTGCCTGGAGTAAGGGGCAGGGGGTACAGGATGAG. This encodes CAWSKGQGVQDE. The whole CDR3 protein reads CAWSKGQGVQDEQFF. This chain uses TRBV30 with TRBJ2-1; 7 nucleotides agree with TRBD1. The read gets to within 3 residues of the CDR3 end, and the germline J gene fills in the rest. Per the germline V gene, CDR1 is GTSNPN and CDR2 is SVGIG (reference sequence). This CDR3 comprises 15 residues. Unmatched junction bases numbered 12, after V lost 2 bases and J lost 8 bases.

The CDR3 sequence: CASSQIAGGRVDEQFF. Incomplete CDR3 DNA: TGTGCCAGCAGCCAAATAGCGGGAGGGAGGGTGGATGAG. This chain uses TRBV7-6 with TRBJ2-1; TRBD2 matches 11 bases. The CDR3 end lies 3 residues beyond the end of the read and is filled in from the germline J gene. Germline values: CDR1 SGHVS, CDR2 FNYEAQ. This CDR3 is 16 amino acids long. The J segment lost 8 bases and the V segment lost 5 bases, leaving 11 bases of the junction unmatched.

With respect to this clone: The observed sequence ends 3 residues before the CDR3 terminus, with the missing tail filled in from the germline J gene. This rearrangement joins TRBV5-1 to TRBJ1-2; maybe TRBD1 (5 bases). With 4 bases removed from V and 7 bases from J, the gap between germline ends came to 14 bases. Germline V gene lookup returns CDR1 SGHRS and CDR2 YFSETQ. The CDR3 is 13 amino acids. The CDR3 is CASSPQGESGYTF. The CDR3 bases that were read are TGCGCCAGCAGCCCCCAAGGGGAAAGTGGC.

In the case of this clone: The DNA ends 3 residues before the CDR3 does, and the rest of the CDR3 is filled in from the germline J gene. The gene calls are TRBV14 and TRBJ1-1, with TRBD1 matching 9 bases. Unmatched junction bases numbered 9, after V lost 3 bases and J lost 4 bases. The germline gives CDR1 SGHDN, CDR2 FVKESK. This CDR3 contains 16 residues. The CDR3 sequence: CASSQGNRQGGTEAFF. The CDR3 DNA, read in part, is TGTGCCAGCAGCCAGGGAAACCGACAGGGGGGCACTGAA. Complete variable domain (other parts from reference TRBV14 and TRBJ1-1): EAGVTQFPSHSVIEKGQTVTLRCDPISGHDNLYWYRRVMGKEIKFLLHFVKESKQDESGMPNNRFLAERTGGTYSTLKVQPAELEDSGVYFCASSQGNRQGGTEAFFGQGTRLTVV.

About this clone itself: The CDR3 end falls 3 residues outside the read, so it is completed with the germline J gene. The chain combines TRBV4-1 with TRBJ2-5, with D perhaps TRBD1 (5 bases). The V end lost 0 bases, the J end lost 4 bases, and 15 bases lay between the germline ends. The CDR3 has 16 amino acids. Looked up from germline, CDR1 is MGHRA and CDR2 is YSYEKL. The covered CDR3 bases are TGCGCCAGCAGCCAAGAAATTATCAGGGTTCGAGAGACC. Residues: CASSQEIIRVRET. The full CDR3 is CASSQEIIRVRETQYF.

As regards this clone: The read ends 3 residues before the CDR3 terminus; that terminus is restored from the germline J gene. The V and J genes are TRBV7-9 and TRBJ1-2; weak D call: TRBD1 (5 bases). Germline loops: CDR1 SEHNR, CDR2 FQNEAQ (reference sequence). The length of the CDR3 is 15 residues. CDR3 amino acids: CASSSTQGRAEGYTF. The sequenced CDR3 bases are TGTGCCAGCAGCTCAACGCAGGGTCGGGCAGAAGGC.

A note on this clone: The read gets to within 3 residues of the CDR3 end, and the germline J gene fills in the rest. The chain uses TRBV7-2 and TRBJ2-5; 8 nucleotides agree with TRBD2. The V and J ends lost 8 bases and 2 bases, in that order; junction bases with no gene match: 4. Germline V CDR1 and CDR2: SGHTA, FQGNSA. This CDR3 is built from 13 residues. The chain's CDR3 is CASAGGSQETQYF. The DNA read from the CDR3 is TGTGCCAGCGCGGGGGGCTCGCAAGAGACC.

Concerning this clone itself: Sequencing ends 3 residues short of the CDR3 end; the germline J gene provides the rest. Other DNA sequences from this sample encode an identical CDR3 as well. The chain is built from TRBV23-1 and TRBJ1-6, with D tentatively TRBD1 (5 bases). TRBV23-1 qualifies as an ORF whose function is uncertain. The CDR3 loop spans 17 amino acids. V lost 0 bases and J 3 bases, leaving 12 bases between the germline ends. This chain's CDR3 is CASSQSRTTVYNSPLHF. The CDR3 bases that were read are TGCGCCAGCAGTCAATCGCGGACAACCGTCTATAATTCACCC.

With regard to this clone: Coverage ceases 3 residues before the CDR3 finishes, and the germline J gene fills in the end. V and J are TRBV13 and TRBJ1-4, with D tentatively TRBD1 (5 bases). Germline assignment: CDR1 PRHDT and CDR2 FYEKMQ (reference sequence). CDR3 length equals 16 residues. The DNA read from the CDR3 is TGTGCCAGCAGCTTAGGTCTCCAGGGTCGTTTTTCACCA. The encoded protein is CASSLGLQGRFSP. The full CDR3 protein reads CASSLGLQGRFSPLFF.

With regard to this clone: The read finishes 3 residues shy of the CDR3 end, and the germline J gene is used to complete it. The chain has TRBV6-1 and TRBJ1-2, with D perhaps TRBD1 (5 bases). This CDR3 is built from 14 residues. CDR1 and CDR2 from the germline V gene are MNHNS and SASEGT. The sequenced part of the CDR3 DNA is TGTGCCAGCAGTGATTACCCGGTTGGGGCAGGC. It codes for CASSDYPVGAG. The full CDR3 protein reads CASSDYPVGAGYTF.

Notes on this clone: The sequence runs out 3 residues before the end of the CDR3; the remainder is reconstructed from the germline J gene. This chain connects TRBV2 to TRBJ2-7, with D hard to call. The CDR3 is 12 residues long. The V and J ends lost 6 bases and 2 bases respectively, with 8 bases between them. Germline lookup yields CDR1 SNHLY and CDR2 FYNNEI. The covered CDR3 bases are TGTGCCAGCAGGAACACCCCCTACGAG. Protein product: CASRNTPYE. The CDR3 in full is CASRNTPYEQYF.

In the case of this clone: The CDR3 goes on 3 residues after the read ends, and that part is filled in from the germline J gene. V is TRBV20-1 and J is TRBJ2-5, with a possible D match to TRBD1 (6 bases). V dropped 3 bases and J dropped 5 bases, with 19 bases sitting between them. Germline V gene data show CDR1 as DFQATT and CDR2 as SNEGSKA (reference sequence). The CDR3 is 15 amino acids. The CDR3 bases that were read are TGCAGTGCTAGCGGAGGCAGGGGTGGGTGGGAGACC. Encoded protein: CSASGGRGGWET. The full CDR3 reads CSASGGRGGWETQYF.

Comments on this clone: The read ends 3 residues shy of where the CDR3 ends; the end is completed using the germline J gene. The chain uses TRBV18 and TRBJ2-3; 10 positions agree with TRBD1. The CDR3 runs 15 residues. Germline loops: CDR1 KGHSH, CDR2 LQKENI. Partial CDR3 DNA: TGTGCCAGCTCACGGGGACAGGGGAGCAATCAGCCG. Its translation: CASSRGQGSNQP. The CDR3 in its entirety is CASSRGQGSNQPQYF.

About this clone itself: The sequenced fragment ends 3 residues before the CDR3 boundary, so the rest is inferred from the germline J gene. The chain uses TRBV30 and TRBJ1-2, with TRBD1 matching over 9 bases. This CDR3 has 13 amino acids. V gave up 3 bases and J gave up 2 bases; unmatched junction bases: 1. CDR1 and CDR2 from the germline V gene are GTSNPN and SVGIG (reference sequence). The CDR3 DNA, read in part, is TGTGCCTGGAGGGGACAGGGAAACTATGGC. It is translated as CAWRGQGNYG. The whole CDR3 region reads CAWRGQGNYGYTF.

As regards this clone: A junction boundary mismatches the germline segment, possibly from a read error. The DNA ends 3 residues before the CDR3 does, and the rest of the CDR3 is filled in from the germline J gene. The same CDR3 also results from other DNA sequences found in this sample. The V gene is TRBV7-6, the J gene TRBJ1-3; D might be TRBD1 (5 bases). The CDR3 spans 16 residues. The germline gives CDR1 SGHVS, CDR2 FNYEAQ. The CDR3: CASSLAWGGNGNTIYF. Partial CDR3 DNA: TGTGCCAGCAGCTTAGCGTGGGGGGGTAATGGAAACACT. The entire variable domain, with the rest obtained from reference TRBV7-6 and TRBJ1-3, is as follows: GAGVSQSPRYKVTKRGQDVALRCDPISGHVSLYWYRQALGQGPEFLTYFNYEAQQDKSGLPNDRFSAERPEGSISTLTIQRTEQRDSAMYRCASSLAWGGNGNTIYFGEGSWLTVV.

In regard to this clone: The read halts 3 residues ahead of the CDR3 end, with the missing end drawn from the germline J gene. This chain joins TRBV29-1 and TRBJ1-4; TRBD1 aligns across 7 bases. Germline trimming cut 6 bases from V and 9 bases from J; bases unmatched to any gene: 13. The CDR3 has 14 residues. CDR1 and CDR2 (germline): SQVTM, ANQGSEA. CDR3 loop: CSVGTDFLGKKLFF. CDR3 DNA, as far as it was read: TGCAGCGTCGGGACAGATTTTTTAGGAAAAAAA. The full variable domain, its missing parts supplied by reference TRBV29-1 and TRBJ1-4, is SAVISQKPSRDICQRGTSLTIQCQVDSQVTMMFWYRQQPGQSLTLIATANQGSEATYESGFVIDKFPISRPNLTFSTLTVSNMSPEDSSIYLCSVGTDFLGKKLFFGSGTQLSVL.

A note on this clone: The read falls 3 residues short of the CDR3 end, and the missing part is taken from the germline J gene. This rearrangement joins TRBV14 to TRBJ1-1; D is uncertain. The CDR3 runs 14 residues. In germline, CDR1 is SGHDN, CDR2 FVKESK. Between the trimmed V and J ends, which lost 8 bases and 4 bases, there was a span of 17 bases. The part of the CDR3 DNA that was read is TGTGCCAGCCGAGGTAAAGGGTTGGGCACTGAA. Amino acids: CASRGKGLGTE. The entire CDR3 protein reads CASRGKGLGTEAFF. Using reference TRBV14 and TRBJ1-1 for the parts outside the CDR3, the full variable domain is EAGVTQFPSHSVIEKGQTVTLRCDPISGHDNLYWYRRVMGKEIKFLLHFVKESKQDESGMPNNRFLAERTGGTYSTLKVQPAELEDSGVYFCASRGKGLGTEAFFGQGTRLTVV.

About this clone: The CDR3 goes on 3 residues after the read ends, and that part is filled in from the germline J gene. The J gene is TRBJ2-6, the V gene TRBV12-5; D remains ambiguous. V was pared by 1 base and J by 0 bases, with 4 bases between. The CDR3 is 15 amino acids. Germline assignment: CDR1 LGHNT and CDR2 FRNRAP. The CDR3 is CASGLGHSGANVLTF. Partial CDR3 DNA: TGTGCTAGTGGTTTGGGGCACTCTGGGGCCAACGTC.

A word on this clone: Coverage ceases 3 residues before the CDR3 finishes, and the germline J gene fills in the end. The V gene is TRBV7-9, the J gene TRBJ2-2; tentatively, D is TRBD2 (6 bases). Per the germline V gene, CDR1 is SEHNR and CDR2 is FQNEAQ (reference sequence). V gave up 4 bases and J gave up 8 bases, with 14 bases separating them. The CDR3 is 14 residues long. Partial CDR3 DNA: TGTGCCAGCAGCTACGGAGGCGGGATGGGGGAG. Translated, it gives CASSYGGGMGE. The complete CDR3 protein is CASSYGGGMGELFF.

Remarks on this clone: The CDR3 goes on 3 residues after the read ends, and that part is filled in from the germline J gene. The rearrangement uses TRBV18 and TRBJ2-5; TRBD2 is a possible D gene (5 bases). CDR3 length: 13 amino acids. V dropped 4 bases and J dropped 1 base, with 7 bases sitting between them. CDR1 KGHSH and CDR2 LQKENI come from the germline V gene. The part of the CDR3 DNA that was read is TGTGCCAGCTCACGGACTTTCCAAGAGACC. This codes for CASSRTFQET. The full CDR3 protein is CASSRTFQETQYF.

Notes on this clone: The read terminates 3 residues ahead of where the CDR3 ends, so the germline J gene completes it. V usage is TRBV4-1 and J usage is TRBJ1-6, with TRBD1 matching over 7 bases. This CDR3 contains 17 residues. Trimming at V came to 3 bases and at J to 8 bases, leaving 13 bases not matched to a gene. Germline assignment: CDR1 MGHRA and CDR2 YSYEKL. The part of the CDR3 DNA that was read is TGCGCCAGCAGCCAGACCGGGGACAGTCGGGTGGATTCACCC. Translation gives CASSQTGDSRVDSP. The CDR3 reads in full as CASSQTGDSRVDSPLHF.

Regarding this clone: With the read ending 3 residues before the CDR3 end, the germline J gene is used to fill in that end. The chain employs TRBV7-2 and TRBJ1-2; maybe TRBD1 (5 bases). Germline CDR1 reads SGHTA; CDR2 reads FQGNSA. The CDR3 has 15 amino acids. Trimming shortened V by 2 bases and J by 1 base, and 11 bases separated the two germline ends. The CDR3 bases that were read are TGTGCCAGCAGCTTATCAGACAGTCTTAACTATGGC. Translation gives CASSLSDSLNYG. The whole CDR3 protein is CASSLSDSLNYGYTF.

A word on this clone: The read ends 3 residues shy of where the CDR3 ends; the end is completed using the germline J gene. V gene TRBV3-1 (or the pseudogene TRBV3-2) combines with J gene TRBJ2-1; D unclear. There are 13 residues in the CDR3. Germline values: CDR1 LGHDT, CDR2 YNNKEL (reference sequence). Trimming stripped 4 bases from V and 4 bases from J, with 8 bases between. CDR3 loop: CASSPTEYNEQFF. The sequenced part of the CDR3 DNA is TGTGCCAGCAGCCCAACTGAATACAATGAG.

Turning to this clone: The missing CDR3 end, 3 residues past where the read stops, is filled in from the germline J gene. The V gene is TRBV9, the J gene TRBJ1-2; 9 bases agree with TRBD1. The CDR3 extends over 15 amino acids. Germline CDR1 SGDLS, CDR2 YYNGEE. V lost 3 bases, J lost 4 bases, and 7 bases stayed unmatched. Here the CDR3 reads CASSAPGTGSYGYTF. The covered CDR3 bases are TGTGCCAGCAGCGCCCCCGGGACAGGGAGCTATGGC.

Of note for this clone: The read ends 3 residues early relative to the CDR3; the germline J gene fills the gap. The chain is built from TRBV5-1 and TRBJ1-2; 7 bases are a match to TRBD1. The CDR3 totals 14 residues. The J segment lost 4 bases and the V segment lost 5 bases, leaving 8 bases of the junction unmatched. Germline CDR1 is SGHRS and CDR2 is YFSETQ. CDR3 region: CASRSSRDSYGYTF. The covered CDR3 bases are TGCGCCAGCAGGTCATCCCGGGACAGCTATGGC.